Sequencing of this T cell receptor beta chain was carried out in a study of shared clonotypes between healthy human individuals. Notes on the study in general: Incompleteness in sorted-subset sequencing, despite large depth, was shown by rarefaction. Clonotype sharing among donors, it was expected, would be affected by sequencing depth.

Worth noting for this clone: Antigen specificity is unknown.

The authors split each subset's genomic DNA evenly across several immunoSEQ plates. Clones were sequenced by immunoSEQ multiplex PCR, and TCRdb holds only the in-frame ones, with some missing. The data hold some 350,000 clones, with less than 85% observed a single time. Division of CD4+ cells produced a CD45RA+ naive subset and a CD45RA-negative memory subset. Per the germline V gene, CDR1 is LNHNV and CDR2 is YYDKDF (reference sequence). The ends lost 5 bases at V and 5 bases at J; junction bases unmatched: 11. This CDR3 comprises 15 residues. The sample was memory CD4+ T cells sorted from blood. This sample's subset: CD45RA-negative fraction. V gene TRBV15 combines with J gene TRBJ2-5; 7 bases agree with TRBD1. The TCR originated in a man aged 25 to 40 in good health. The CDR3 protein is CATSLGDRESETQYF. The CDR3 DNA sequence: TGTGCCACCAGCCTCGGTGACAGGGAAAGCGAGACCCAGTACTTC.